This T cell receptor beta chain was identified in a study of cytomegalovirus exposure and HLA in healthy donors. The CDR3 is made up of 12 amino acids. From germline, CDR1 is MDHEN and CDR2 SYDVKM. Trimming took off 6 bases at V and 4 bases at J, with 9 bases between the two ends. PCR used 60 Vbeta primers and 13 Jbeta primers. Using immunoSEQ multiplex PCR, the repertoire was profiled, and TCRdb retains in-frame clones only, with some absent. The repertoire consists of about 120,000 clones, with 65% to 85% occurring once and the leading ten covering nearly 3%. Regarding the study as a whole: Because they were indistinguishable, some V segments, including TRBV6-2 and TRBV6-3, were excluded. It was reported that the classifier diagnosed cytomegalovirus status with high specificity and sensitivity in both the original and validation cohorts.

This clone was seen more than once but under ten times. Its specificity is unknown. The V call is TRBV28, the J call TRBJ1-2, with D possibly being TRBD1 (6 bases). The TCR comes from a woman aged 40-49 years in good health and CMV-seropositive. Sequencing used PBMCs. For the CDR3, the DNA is TGTGCCAGCAGGGGGGCATCCTATGGCTACACCTTC. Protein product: CASRGASYGYTF.